These T cell receptor beta chains were read from a single sample in a study of blood T cells in healthy people across ages. TCRdb reprocessed the 5' RACE reads via MiXCR and lists one record per CDR3 protein. Of around 1,600,000 distinct CDR3 sequences in the sample, approximately 39% are singletons; the top ten hold around 4%. Sequencing was carried out using blood. These receptor sequences come from a woman aged 18-29 years in good health. CDR3s include the opening cysteine and the closing phenylalanine or tryptophan. The D gene is left open where the match is weak. A clone size is listed for some rows: how often the clone was seen (once, few, many), or a class if it is expanded.

clone size: .; V gene: TRBV7-2; D gene: TRBD1; J gene: TRBJ2-3; CDR3 protein: CASSSGGPGYMDTQYF
clone size: .; V gene: TRBV6-2/TRBV6-3; D gene: .; J gene: TRBJ2-1; CDR3 protein: CASSFGRGSASYNEQFF
clone size: .; V gene: TRBV2; D gene: TRBD1; J gene: TRBJ2-7; CDR3 protein: CASSDLRQGTYEQYF
clone size: few; V gene: TRBV11-1; D gene: .; J gene: TRBJ2-1; CDR3 protein: CASRVSLNEQFF
clone size: few; V gene: TRBV3-1; D gene: TRBD2; J gene: TRBJ2-2; CDR3 protein: CASSQGLGTTNTGELFF
clone size: .; V gene: TRBV20-1; D gene: TRBD2; J gene: TRBJ2-7; CDR3 protein: CSASQREPYEQYF
clone size: .; V gene: TRBV7-9; D gene: .; J gene: TRBJ1-2; CDR3 protein: CSGYSLYGYTF
clone size: .; V gene: TRBV6-5; D gene: .; J gene: TRBJ1-2; CDR3 protein: CASSYVSGGGYTF
clone size: many; V gene: TRBV28; D gene: .; J gene: TRBJ1-2; CDR3 protein: CASSFGGGGYTF
clone size: few; V gene: TRBV3-1; D gene: TRBD1; J gene: TRBJ1-2; CDR3 protein: CASSQPGQAMGYTF